The 5 T cell receptor beta chains below were found in one sample sequenced in a study of early T cells in non-severe SARS-CoV-2 infection. TCRdb called the 5' RACE reads again in MiXCR, with one record for every CDR3 protein. The table includes 60,000 or so distinct CDR3 sequences, around an eighth detected once. Sequenced: whole blood. These receptors were obtained from an adult who was a healthcare worker with PCR-confirmed SARS-CoV-2 infection or an uninfected control (not recorded which).

The chain combines TRBV7-2 with TRBJ2-7, with D unresolved. V dropped 2 bases and J dropped 5 bases, with 10 bases sitting between them. The CDR3 consists of 13 residues. Germline V CDR1 and CDR2: SGHTA, FQGNSA. CDR3 DNA: TGTGCCAGCAGCTTATCCCATCTAAACGAGCAGTACTTC. Encoded protein: CASSLSHLNEQYF.

Ten or more counts support this clonotype. The chain employs TRBV5-6 and TRBJ2-7, with 10 positions matching TRBD2. Germline lookup yields CDR1 SGHDT and CDR2 YYEEEE. V shed 0 bases, J shed 3 bases, and the junction held 15 bases outside the gene matches. CDR3 length equals 19 residues. The CDR3 spells CASSLDFETSGLLNYEQYF. The CDR3, as DNA: TGTGCCAGCAGCTTGGATTTTGAGACTAGCGGGCTCCTGAACTACGAGCAGTACTTC.

This clonotype has ten or more counts. The gene calls are TRBV24-1 and TRBJ2-2, with 7 bases that match TRBD1. The CDR3 extends over 15 amino acids. V trimming: 9 bases; J trimming: 2 bases; junction bases outside the gene matches: 8. Germline V gene sequence: CDR1 KGHDR, CDR2 SFDVKD. CDR3 region: CATGSGQTNTGELFF. The CDR3 region has the DNA TGTGCCACCGGTTCGGGACAGACTAACACCGGGGAGCTGTTTTTT.

In its sample, this clonotype was seen many times. The V and J genes are TRBV7-9 and TRBJ2-7, with 7 bases matching TRBD1. The CDR3 has 14 amino acids. Per the germline V gene, CDR1 is SEHNR and CDR2 is FQNEAQ (reference sequence). J gave up 2 bases and V 4 bases, and 5 bases lay outside the gene matches. This CDR3 reads CASSSWDRAYEQYF. The CDR3 nucleotides read TGTGCCAGCAGCTCCTGGGACAGAGCCTACGAGCAGTACTTC.

This clonotype was seen repeatedly, ten times or more. The V gene is TRBV29-1, the J gene TRBJ1-2, with 7 bases fitting TRBD1. The germline gives CDR1 SQVTM, CDR2 ANQGSEA. V trimming: 4 bases; J trimming: 12 bases; junction bases outside the gene matches: 8. The CDR3 loop spans 11 amino acids. The CDR3 region is CSVGGGLKDTF. In DNA, the CDR3 is TGCAGCGTTGGAGGGGGCCTTAAGGACACCTTC.